These 5 T cell receptor beta chains share one sample of origin, sequenced in a study of T cells after yellow fever vaccination. From the 5' RACE reads, TCRdb called clonotypes with MiXCR, one entry per CDR3 protein. The sample carries 150,000 to 200,000 distinct CDR3 sequences, roughly 11% recorded once. The input for sequencing was CD8+ T cells sorted from PBMCs, taken 15 days after the yellow fever booster vaccination. Receptor source: a man younger than 35 who received the YFV17D yellow fever vaccine.

This clonotype was detected only a few times. V gene TRBV20-1 combines with J gene TRBJ1-1, with D perhaps matching TRBD1 (5 bases). From germline, CDR1 is DFQATT and CDR2 SNEGSKA (reference sequence). The CDR3 is 14 residues long. Trimming took off 5 bases at V and 0 bases at J, with 13 bases between the two ends. CDR3 coding DNA: TGCAGTGCTTTACAACAGGAGATGAACACTGAAGCTTTCTTT. It is translated as CSALQQEMNTEAFF.

The genes are TRBV24-1 and TRBJ2-1; D tentatively fits TRBD1 or TRBD2 (5 bases each). This CDR3 contains 15 residues. Trimming cost V 6 bases and J 0 bases, with 11 bases left between them. Germline values: CDR1 KGHDR, CDR2 SFDVKD. DNA for the CDR3: TGTGCCACCAGTCAATTCGGGGCCTCCTACAATGAGCAGTTCTTC. The encoded protein is CATSQFGASYNEQFF.

The chain carries TRBV7-7 and TRBJ2-5, with 9 bases that match TRBD2. J lost 5 bases, V lost 5 bases, and 9 bases had no gene match. The CDR3 totals 15 residues. Germline V gives CDR1 SSHAT, CDR2 FNYEAQ (reference sequence). The CDR3 DNA is TGTGCCAGCAGCATCAGAGCGGGGGGTGCGGAGACCCAGTACTTC. Residues: CASSIRAGGAETQYF.

Turning to this clonotype: Mismatch with germline at one junction end may stem from a read error. CDR3 sequence: CAISLSELRAEAFF. DNA of the CDR3: TGTGCCATCAGTTTGTCGGAGCTTCGCGCTGAAGCTTTCTTT. The V and J genes are TRBV12-3 or TRBV12-4 and TRBJ1-1; D is undetermined. This CDR3 has 14 residues.

This clonotype was counted between two and nine times. V gene TRBV10-3 combines with J gene TRBJ2-7, with TRBD2 identical over 8 bases. This CDR3 comprises 14 residues. Germline V gene data show CDR1 as ENHRY and CDR2 as SYGVKD. Trimming took 2 bases from V and 0 from J; bases not matched to a gene: 0. Written as DNA, the CDR3 is TGTGCCATCAGTGAGACTAGCGGCTCCTACGAGCAGTACTTC. Residues: CAISETSGSYEQYF.